Included here is one T cell receptor beta chain sequence, with context. What it recognizes is unknown. The sample is drawn from a study of monozygotic twins with inflammatory bowel disease. The study, taken as a whole, reports: Discordant twins showed the same repertoire similarity as concordant twins, possibly from limited power.

A template switching step added UMIs, each with a 6-nucleotide sample barcode. TCRdb re-called the 5' RACE reads and shows each CDR3 protein once, DNA omitted. Recorded for this sample: 440,000 or so distinct CDR3 sequences. From germline, CDR1 is KGHSH and CDR2 LQKENI. CDR3 size: 16 residues. Sequenced material: blood. The V and J genes are TRBV18 and TRBJ2-1; TCRdb outputs TRBD2, but without DNA this stays unchecked. This receptor was identified in a human donor with ulcerative colitis or Crohn's disease, or a healthy co-twin of an affected twin (not recorded which). CDR3 region: CASSPRSSSGANEQFF.